Included here is one T cell receptor beta chain sequence, with context. Its antigen is unknown. A second PCR of about 6 to 12 cycles used a sample-barcoded 5' primer and a J-beta primer mix. Through a template-switch adaptor with 12 random nucleotides, each cDNA molecule received a tag. TCRdb reprocessed the 5' RACE reads with MiXCR, giving one entry per CDR3 protein. The table lists about 580,000 distinct CDR3 sequences, 45% to 55% of them singletons. These data are taken from a study of blood T cells in healthy people across ages. The germline CDR1 and CDR2 sequences are SEHNR and FQNEAQ (reference sequence). The CDR3 is 16 amino acids. V shed 1 base and J shed 3 bases, with 15 bases lying between them. The authors drew around 9.4 milliliters of peripheral blood from each donor. Study-level results: Without sorted subsets, naive and antigen-experienced compartments could not be conclusively compared. Observed TCR beta diversity showed a strong correlation with the percentage of naive T cells as measured by flow cytometry.

The sequencing sample was made of blood. The source is an elderly man in good health. The chain carries TRBV7-9 and TRBJ2-5; D remains ambiguous. This chain's CDR3 is CASSLGVWALEETQYF. CDR3 DNA sequence: TGTGCCAGCAGCTTAGGGGTCTGGGCGTTGGAAGAGACCCAGTACTTC.